Presented here are 2 T cell receptor beta chains from one specimen sequenced in a study of T cell clones after liver transplantation. TCRdb keeps only in-frame clones here, not all; method: immunoSEQ multiplex PCR. The repertoire has 45,000 to 60,000 clones, around two thirds of them found once; the top ten carry 2.8%. Specimen: CD4+ T cells from blood, collected at the approximately 15-month timepoint. The receptors here all came from a human patient who received a liver transplant. Some T cells may be supplied by the graft donor.

The chain joins TRBV5-4 to TRBJ2-5; D unclear. There are 13 residues in the CDR3. The V gene's germline CDR1 is SGHNT and CDR2 YYREEE (reference sequence). The V end lost 0 bases, the J end lost 3 bases, and 6 bases lay between the germline ends. As DNA, the CDR3 is TGTGCCAGCAGCTTGGAAAGGGAAGAGACCCAGTACTTC. Translation gives CASSLEREETQYF.

The chain recombines TRBV7-2 with TRBJ2-1; 14 nucleotides match TRBD2. The germline V gene encodes CDR1 SGHTA and CDR2 FQGNSA. V lost 5 bases, J lost 9 bases, and 6 bases stayed unmatched. The CDR3 is 15 residues long. In DNA form, the CDR3 reads TGTGCCAGCAGCCCACGACTAGCGGGGGGGCGTGAGCAGTTCTTC. The encoded protein is CASSPRLAGGREQFF.